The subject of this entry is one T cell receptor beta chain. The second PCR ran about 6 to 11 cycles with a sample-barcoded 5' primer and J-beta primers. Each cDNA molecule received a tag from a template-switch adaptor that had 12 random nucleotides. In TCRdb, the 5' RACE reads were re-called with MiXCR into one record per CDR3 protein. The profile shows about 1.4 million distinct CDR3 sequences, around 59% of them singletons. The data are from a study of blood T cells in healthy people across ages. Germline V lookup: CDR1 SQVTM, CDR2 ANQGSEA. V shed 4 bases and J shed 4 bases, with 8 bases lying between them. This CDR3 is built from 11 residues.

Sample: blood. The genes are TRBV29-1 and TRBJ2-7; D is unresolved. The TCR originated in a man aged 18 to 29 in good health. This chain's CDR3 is CSVGYSYEQYF. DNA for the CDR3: TGCAGCGTTGGGTACTCGTACGAGCAGTACTTC.